The T cell receptor beta chain under discussion was sequenced for a study of beta chain features in type 1 diabetes. Study in general: On cell yields, gender and age, patients and healthy donors were similar. All samples together contributed 107,917,701 sorted cells for examination. Points from the study as a whole: All four CD4+ subsets from Type 1 diabetes patients carried moderately but significantly shorter TCRB CDR3s. Among patients, naive, central memory and Treg TCRB repertoires appeared more similar than among healthy donors. Among type 1 diabetes patients, VDJ junctions had fewer insertions and more deletions.

Every bit of the isolated RNA underwent reverse transcription, so sequencing read expressed TCRB transcripts. Method: immunoSEQ multiplex PCR; TCRdb's copy keeps in-frame clones and lacks some. The table includes about 41,000 clones, over 50% detected once. The CDR3 has 16 amino acids. The V gene's germline CDR1 is SGHVS and CDR2 FQNEAQ. Losses at the gene ends were 4 bases for V and 0 bases for J; bases not matched to a gene: 4. A word on this clone: Antigen unknown.

This sequence originates from a man aged 25 to 40 with type 1 diabetes. Some clones in this sample may be carry-over from other donors' samples. The rearrangement joins TRBV7-8 to TRBJ2-5; 11 bases fit TRBD1. Sequenced: Tregs from blood. The chain's CDR3 is CASSSRDRGYQETQYF. In DNA form, the CDR3 reads TGTGCCAGCAGCTCAAGGGACAGGGGGTACCAAGAGACCCAGTACTTC.